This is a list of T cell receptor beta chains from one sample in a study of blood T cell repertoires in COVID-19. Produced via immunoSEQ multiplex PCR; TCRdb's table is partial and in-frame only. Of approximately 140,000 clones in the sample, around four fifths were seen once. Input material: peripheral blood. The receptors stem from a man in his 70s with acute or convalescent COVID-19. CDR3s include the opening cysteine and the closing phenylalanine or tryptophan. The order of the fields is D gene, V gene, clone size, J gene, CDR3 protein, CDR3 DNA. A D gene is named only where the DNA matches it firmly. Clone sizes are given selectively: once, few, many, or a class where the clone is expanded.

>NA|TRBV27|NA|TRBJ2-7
CASSSRSGLDEQYF
TGTGCCAGCAGCAGCCGTAGCGGTCTAGACGAGCAGTACTTC
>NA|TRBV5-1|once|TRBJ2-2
CASSLRVDTNTGELFF
TGCGCCAGCAGCTTGCGCGTGGACACGAACACCGGGGAGCTGTTTTTT
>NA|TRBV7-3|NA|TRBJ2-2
CASSLDSPPGELFF
TGTGCCAGCAGCTTAGACTCACCCCCCGGGGAGCTGTTTTTT
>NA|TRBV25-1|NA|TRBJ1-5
CASSDSPGGPYSNQPQHF
TGTGCCAGCAGTGACTCCCCGGGGGGACCTTATAGCAATCAGCCCCAGCATTTT
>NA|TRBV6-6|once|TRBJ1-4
CASSPHRRSATNEKLFF
TGTGCCAGCAGTCCCCATAGGCGGTCAGCAACTAATGAAAAACTGTTTTTT
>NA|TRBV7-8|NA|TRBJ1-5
CASSATSLRNQPQHF
TGTGCCAGCAGCGCGACTTCTCTTCGCAATCAGCCCCAGCATTTT
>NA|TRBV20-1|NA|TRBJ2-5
CSAVDPRGQYF
TGCAGTGCCGTGGACCCCCGGGGCCAGTACTTC
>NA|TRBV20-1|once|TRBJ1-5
CSASRGDYSNQPQHF
TGCAGTGCTAGTCGGGGGGACTATAGCAATCAGCCCCAGCATTTT
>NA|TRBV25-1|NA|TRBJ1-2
CASRDRANYGYTF
TGTGCCAGCAGGGACAGAGCTAACTATGGCTACACCTTC
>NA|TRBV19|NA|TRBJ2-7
CASITNTYEQYF
TGTGCCAGTATAACAAACACCTACGAGCAGTACTTC
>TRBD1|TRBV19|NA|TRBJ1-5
CASTRTGFDQPQHF
TGTGCCAGTACCAGGACAGGGTTTGATCAGCCCCAGCATTTT
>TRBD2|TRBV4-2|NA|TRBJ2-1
CASSRTSGSNEQFF
TGTGCCAGCAGCCGGACTAGCGGGAGTAATGAGCAGTTCTTC
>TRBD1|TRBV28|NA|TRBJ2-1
CASSLLEGTGGPEQFF
TGTGCCAGCAGTTTGCTCGAGGGGACAGGGGGCCCTGAGCAGTTCTTC
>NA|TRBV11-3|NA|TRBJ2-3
CASSFGPTDTQYF
TGTGCCAGCAGCTTTGGGCCCACAGATACGCAGTATTTT
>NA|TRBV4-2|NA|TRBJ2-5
CASSQGPGQETQYF
TGTGCCAGCAGCCAAGGGCCGGGCCAAGAGACCCAGTACTTC
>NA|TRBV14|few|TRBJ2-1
CASSQELLRDEQFF
TGTGCCAGCAGCCAAGAGCTATTGCGTGATGAGCAGTTCTTC
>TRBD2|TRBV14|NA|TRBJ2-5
CASSQLAGGPRETQYF
TGTGCCAGCAGCCAACTAGCGGGAGGGCCACGAGAGACCCAGTACTTC
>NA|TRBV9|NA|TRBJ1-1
CASSVNNRPNTEAFF
TGTGCCAGCAGCGTAAATAACAGGCCGAACACTGAAGCTTTCTTT
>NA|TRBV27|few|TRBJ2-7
CASSSSRGLRSGSYEQYF
TGTGCCAGCAGTTCTTCCAGGGGCTTGCGGTCCGGCTCCTACGAGCAGTACTTC
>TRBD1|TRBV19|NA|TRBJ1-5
CASRAQGATNQPQHF
TGTGCCAGTAGGGCACAGGGGGCGACCAATCAGCCCCAGCATTTT
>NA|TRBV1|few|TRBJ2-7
CTSSQDGRRHEQYF
TGCACCAGCAGCCAAGACGGGAGAAGGCACGAGCAGTACTTC
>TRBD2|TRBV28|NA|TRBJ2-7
CASRTTRLAGYYEQYF
TGTGCCAGCAGGACAACGAGGCTAGCGGGATACTACGAGCAGTACTTC
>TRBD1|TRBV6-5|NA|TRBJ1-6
CASSPGQVNSPLHF
TGTGCCAGCAGTCCGGGACAGGTCAATTCACCCCTCCACTTT
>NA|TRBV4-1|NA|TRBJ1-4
CASGPQVVMEEKLFF
TGCGCCAGCGGCCCCCAGGTGGTAATGGAAGAAAAACTGTTTTTT
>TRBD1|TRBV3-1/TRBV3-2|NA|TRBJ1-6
CASSLGQGQSPLHF
TGTGCCAGCAGCCTTGGACAGGGACAGTCACCCCTCCACTTT
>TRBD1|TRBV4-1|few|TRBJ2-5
CASSQTGLGQGETQYF
TGCGCCAGCAGCCAGACAGGATTGGGACAGGGGGAGACCCAGTACTTC